This T cell receptor beta chain was sequenced in a study of cytomegalovirus exposure and HLA in healthy donors. Study-wide background: Within the Caucasian-associated ancestry cluster were roughly 81% of the roughly 400 genotyped donors. Study-wide points: Highest at DRB1 and lowest at HLA-C, TCR association rates differed among HLA loci in a later analysis. For TCR beta chains, V- and J-gene trimming was later linked to a missense DCLRE1C variant. When a later analysis compared HLA-associated TCR beta chains with equally common others, the HLA-associated chains turned out to be more clonally expanded and to have lower generation probabilities.

The germline V gene has CDR1 SGHNT and CDR2 YYREEE (reference sequence). This CDR3 region has 16 residues. V lost 3 bases and J lost 4; bases outside the gene matches: 10. On this clone itself: Its antigen is currently unknown.

With 60 Vbeta and 13 Jbeta primers, the PCR was carried out. The protocol was immunoSEQ multiplex PCR, while the TCRdb copy is restricted to in-frame clones and leaves out a portion. The sample lists under 110,000 clones; roughly 71% were seen once. The rearrangement links TRBV5-4 to TRBJ1-1, with TRBD1 identical over 9 bases. Sequencing was performed on PBMCs. This TCR came from a man over 45 in good health and CMV-seronegative. The DNA for the CDR3 is TGTGCCAGCAGCTCCCCCCCCGGGACAGGGACCACTGAAGCTTTCTTT. This translates into CASSSPPGTGTTEAFF.